Listed below are T cell receptor beta chains from one sample, sequenced in a study of CD8+ T cells in alopecia areata. Profiled with immunoSEQ multiplex PCR; TCRdb holds only in-frame clones, not every one. The table includes tens of thousands of clones, less than 70% detected once. Source material: CD4+ Tregs sorted from blood. The receptors stem from a human donor with alopecia areata. The CDR3 runs from the conserved cysteine through the conserved F or W. The D gene is left open where the match is weak. Size values are once, few and many counts, or a class for expanded clones, and some rows have none.

D,J,V,size,CDR3,DNA
-,TRBJ1-6,TRBV6-1,-,CASTGLTNSPLHF,TGTGCCAGCACGGGTCTCACTAATTCACCCCTCCACTTT
-,TRBJ2-1,TRBV7-3,-,CASSLGLAYNEQFF,TGTGCCAGCAGCTTGGGTCTAGCCTACAATGAGCAGTTCTTC
-,TRBJ2-5,TRBV5-1,-,CASSWGDFGETQYF,TGCGCCAGCAGCTGGGGGGATTTTGGGGAGACCCAGTACTTC
-,TRBJ1-5,TRBV29-1,-,CSVGGQGGQPQHF,TGCAGCGTTGGCGGTCAGGGAGGTCAGCCCCAGCATTTT
TRBD1,TRBJ2-7,TRBV18,few,CASSSGQWNEQYF,TGTGCCAGCTCATCGGGACAGTGGAACGAGCAGTACTTC
-,TRBJ2-1,TRBV4-2,-,CASRGDSSEQFF,TGTGCCAGCAGGGGCGACAGCAGTGAGCAGTTCTTC
-,TRBJ2-1,TRBV2,-,CASSIEGTTGEQFF,TGTGCCAGCAGTATAGAAGGGACAACCGGTGAGCAGTTCTTC
-,TRBJ2-5,TRBV6-6,once,CASRRTDGIETQYF,TGTGCCAGCAGGAGGACAGATGGTATAGAGACCCAGTACTTC
-,TRBJ1-6,TRBV7-6,-,CASSSMIQGSGSPLHF,TGTGCCAGCAGTTCGATGATACAGGGCTCAGGATCACCCCTCCACTTT
-,TRBJ1-4,TRBV7-9,few,CAIPAGLFSEKLFF,TGTGCCATACCAGCAGGGCTATTTAGTGAAAAACTGTTTTTT
TRBD1,TRBJ1-4,TRBV5-1,-,CASSTTGGDEKLFF,TGCGCCAGCAGTACCACAGGGGGTGATGAAAAACTGTTTTTT
-,TRBJ1-2,TRBV7-9,-,CASSSGTVNYGYTF,TGTGCCAGCAGCTCCGGGACGGTAAACTATGGCTACACCTTC
-,TRBJ1-3,TRBV7-9,-,CASSLAGVASGNTIYF,TGTGCCAGCAGCTTGGCGGGGGTTGCCTCTGGAAACACCATATATTTT
-,TRBJ2-7,TRBV7-9,few,CASSLGGSPYEQYF,TGTGCCAGCAGCTTAGGAGGGAGTCCCTACGAGCAGTACTTC
-,TRBJ2-3,TRBV7-2,-,CASRSIGSDTQYF,TGTGCCAGCAGATCCATAGGGTCAGATACGCAGTATTTT
-,TRBJ2-7,TRBV10-3,once,CAISRLGTYEQYF,TGTGCCATCTCCAGACTAGGAACGTACGAGCAGTACTTC
-,TRBJ2-2,TRBV28,-,CASGSSRGELFF,TGTGCCAGCGGGTCTTCGAGAGGGGAGCTGTTTTTT
TRBD1,TRBJ2-7,TRBV5-1,-,CASSSGGHRIPYEQYF,TGCGCCAGCAGCTCAGGGGGCCACAGGATCCCCTACGAGCAGTACTTC
-,TRBJ1-2,TRBV19,-,CASIQTESYGYTF,TGTGCCAGTATCCAAACGGAGAGCTATGGCTACACCTTC
TRBD1,TRBJ2-1,TRBV5-4,-,CASSSGLKDRGEQFF,TGTGCCAGCAGCTCGGGACTAAAGGACAGGGGTGAGCAGTTCTTC
-,TRBJ2-1,TRBV19,-,CASSIAASSSYNEQFF,TGTGCCAGTAGTATAGCCGCCTCAAGCTCCTACAATGAGCAGTTCTTC
-,TRBJ2-7,TRBV7-2,-,CASSPLGVLGGEQYF,TGTGCCAGCAGCCCCCTCGGGGTTTTAGGGGGCGAGCAGTACTTC
-,TRBJ1-3,TRBV9,-,CASSVGEIGTIYF,TGTGCCAGCAGCGTAGGCGAAATCGGCACCATATATTTT
TRBD1,TRBJ1-6,TRBV28,-,CASSIIRTGDSPLHF,TGTGCCAGCAGTATAATTAGGACAGGGGATTCACCCCTCCACTTT
-,TRBJ2-4,TRBV11-2,-,CASQLRLGYIQYF,TGTGCCAGCCAACTTCGCCTTGGGTACATTCAGTACTTC
-,TRBJ1-1,TRBV2,-,CASRGLTEAFF,TGTGCCAGCAGGGGTTTAACTGAAGCTTTCTTT
-,TRBJ2-1,TRBV28,-,CASSWNVGRLSYNEQFF,TGTGCCAGCAGTTGGAACGTGGGACGGCTGTCCTACAATGAGCAGTTCTTC
-,TRBJ2-7,TRBV7-2,once,CASSLHYEQYF,TGTGCCAGCAGCTTACACTACGAGCAGTACTTC
-,TRBJ1-1,TRBV10-1,once,CASSEARGVGSTEAFF,TGCGCCAGCAGTGAGGCCAGGGGCGTCGGTTCCACTGAAGCTTTCTTT
-,TRBJ2-7,TRBV23-1,-,CASSQPLAVKTHYEQYF,TGCGCCAGCAGTCAACCCCTAGCCGTGAAAACTCACTACGAGCAGTACTTC
-,TRBJ2-7,TRBV4-1,few,CASSRGFREHSYEQYF,TGCGCCAGCAGCCGAGGATTTAGGGAACACTCCTACGAGCAGTACTTC
TRBD2,TRBJ2-3,TRBV5-6,-,CASSLITPGGSTDTQYF,TGTGCCAGCAGCTTAATCACCCCGGGGGGGAGCACAGATACGCAGTATTTT
-,TRBJ2-7,TRBV11-1,few,CASSYMIETDLEPAEQYF,TGTGCCAGCAGCTATATGATCGAGACGGACCTTGAACCGGCCGAGCAGTACTTC
-,TRBJ1-6,TRBV5-8,-,CASSPGSLAPLHF,TGTGCCAGCAGCCCAGGGTCTTTGGCACCCCTCCACTTT
-,TRBJ2-1,TRBV6-5,-,CASSYFRNEQFF,TGTGCCAGCAGTTATTTTAGGAATGAGCAGTTCTTC
-,TRBJ2-6,TRBV7-8,few,CASSLVSGANVLTF,TGTGCCAGCAGCTTAGTATCTGGGGCCAACGTCCTGACTTTC
-,TRBJ2-6,TRBV19,-,CASSKLDGRSSGANVLTF,TGTGCCAGTAGTAAACTGGACGGCCGTTCCTCTGGGGCCAACGTCCTGACTTTC
-,TRBJ1-3,TRBV7-2,-,CASSLYLSLGSGNTIYF,TGTGCCAGCAGCTTATACCTCAGTCTCGGGAGTGGAAACACCATATATTTT
TRBD1,TRBJ2-3,TRBV25-1,-,CASSPLLQGSQYTQYF,TGTGCCAGCAGTCCTCTATTACAGGGGTCCCAGTATACGCAGTATTTT
TRBD1,TRBJ1-2,TRBV6-5,-,CASRPPGTGYGYTF,TGTGCCAGCAGACCTCCCGGGACAGGGTATGGCTACACCTTC
-,TRBJ1-1,TRBV9,-,CASSVGAGEGRAFF,TGTGCCAGCAGCGTAGGGGCAGGCGAGGGGCGAGCTTTCTTT
-,TRBJ2-1,TRBV2,-,CASSDSGPYNEQFF,TGTGCCAGCAGTGACAGCGGGCCCTACAATGAGCAGTTCTTC
-,TRBJ1-2,TRBV5-1,-,CASSLSEGAPAGYTF,TGCGCCAGCAGCTTGTCGGAGGGCGCCCCGGCCGGCTACACCTTC
-,TRBJ2-4,TRBV28,-,CASSAGGLAKNIQYF,TGTGCCAGCAGCGCAGGGGGGCTAGCCAAAAACATTCAGTACTTC
-,TRBJ1-2,TRBV28,-,CASSRSRAHYGYTF,TGTGCCAGCAGTAGAAGCCGGGCCCACTATGGCTACACCTTC
-,TRBJ1-5,TRBV27,-,CASSWQANQPQHF,TGTGCCAGCAGTTGGCAGGCAAATCAGCCCCAGCATTTT
-,TRBJ1-2,TRBV6-5,-,CASFWGGYTF,TGTGCCAGCTTTTGGGGGGGCTACACCTTC
-,TRBJ2-7,TRBV7-2,-,CASSLPGFGYEQYF,TGTGCCAGCAGCTTACCGGGATTCGGGTACGAGCAGTACTTC
-,TRBJ1-6,TRBV10-3,few,CAISDVRAGSPLHF,TGTGCCATCAGTGATGTCCGGGCAGGCTCACCCCTCCACTTT
TRBD2,TRBJ2-5,TRBV7-7,-,CASSLGAGGGQETQYF,TGTGCCAGCAGCTTAGGAGCGGGAGGTGGCCAAGAGACCCAGTACTTC
-,TRBJ2-5,TRBV7-2,-,CASSLSRGEEGETQYF,TGTGCCAGCAGCTTAAGTCGGGGTGAGGAAGGAGAGACCCAGTACTTC
-,TRBJ1-4,TRBV7-2,-,CASSFVTTPGGEKLFF,TGTGCCAGCAGCTTCGTGACAACGCCCGGGGGCGAAAAACTGTTTTTT
TRBD2,TRBJ2-3,TRBV4-1,-,CASSTRTSGSVGTDTQYF,TGCGCCAGCAGCACTCGGACTAGCGGTTCCGTTGGCACAGATACGCAGTATTTT